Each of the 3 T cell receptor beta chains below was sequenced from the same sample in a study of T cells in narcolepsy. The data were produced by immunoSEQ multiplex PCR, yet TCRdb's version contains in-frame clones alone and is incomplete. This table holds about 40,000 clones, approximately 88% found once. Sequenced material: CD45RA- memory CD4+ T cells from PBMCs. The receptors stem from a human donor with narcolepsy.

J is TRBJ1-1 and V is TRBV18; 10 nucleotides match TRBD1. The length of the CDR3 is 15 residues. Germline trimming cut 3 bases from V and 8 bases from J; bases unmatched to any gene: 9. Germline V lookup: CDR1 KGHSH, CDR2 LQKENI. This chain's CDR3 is CASSPQGRQGAEAFF. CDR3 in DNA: TGTGCCAGCTCACCTCAGGGTCGACAGGGGGCAGAAGCTTTCTTT.

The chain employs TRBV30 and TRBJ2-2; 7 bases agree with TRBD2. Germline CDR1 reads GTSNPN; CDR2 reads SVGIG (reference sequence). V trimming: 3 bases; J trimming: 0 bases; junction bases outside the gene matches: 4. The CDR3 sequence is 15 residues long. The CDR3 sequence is CAWRRGGPNTGELFF. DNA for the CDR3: TGTGCCTGGAGAAGGGGAGGGCCGAACACCGGGGAGCTGTTTTTT.

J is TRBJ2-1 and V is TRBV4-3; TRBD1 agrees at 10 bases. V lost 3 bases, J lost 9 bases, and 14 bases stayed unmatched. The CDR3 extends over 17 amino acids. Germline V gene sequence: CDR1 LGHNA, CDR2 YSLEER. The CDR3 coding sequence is TGCGCCAGCAGCCAGGTGCCTCGGGACAGGGGAGCGGGTGAGCAGTTCTTC. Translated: CASSQVPRDRGAGEQFF.